What follows are 17 T cell receptor beta chains derived from one specimen sequenced in a study of shared clonotypes between healthy human individuals. The method was immunoSEQ multiplex PCR; TCRdb's version includes in-frame clones alone and lacks a portion of them. The sample holds millions of clones; 85% to 95% are singletons and the top ten take roughly 0.13%. Material for sequencing was naive CD4+ T cells sorted from blood. Stated subset: CD45RA+ positively selected. Receptors were obtained from a man between 18 and 35 years old in good health.

This clone was observed once. The V gene is TRBV5-1, the J gene TRBJ2-7; D remains ambiguous. The germline V gene has CDR1 SGHRS and CDR2 YFSETQ. The CDR3 consists of 15 residues. V shed 5 bases and J shed 0 bases, with 15 bases lying between them. In nucleotides, the CDR3 is TGCGCCAGCAGGCGTCCGGGTACAAACTCCTACGAGCAGTACTTC. This gives the protein CASRRPGTNSYEQYF.

This chain joins TRBV12-5 and TRBJ2-7, with D tentatively TRBD1 (5 bases). The V gene's germline CDR1 is LGHNT and CDR2 FRNRAP. The CDR3 spans 13 residues. Trimming left V 3 bases short and J 6 bases short, with 12 bases between. This CDR3 is CASGLAARGEQYF. The CDR3 DNA reads as TGTGCTAGTGGTTTAGCAGCTAGGGGCGAGCAGTACTTC.

The CDR3 protein is CASSYSRTASNSPLHF. Here the CDR3 DNA reads TGTGCCAGCAGTTACTCACGGACGGCTTCTAATTCACCCCTCCACTTT. This chain connects TRBV6-5 to TRBJ1-6; D is undetermined. Germline CDR1 is MNHEY and CDR2 is SVGAGI. The CDR3 length is 16 residues. Trimming took off 0 bases at V and 6 bases at J, with 12 bases between the two ends.

The genes are TRBV6-5 and TRBJ1-2, with 8 nucleotides matching TRBD1. The CDR3 is made up of 12 amino acids. The V gene's germline CDR1 is MNHEY and CDR2 SVGAGI. Trimming took 6 bases from V and 8 from J; bases not matched to a gene: 5. The CDR3 sequence is CASRGTGHGYTF. CDR3 nucleotides: TGTGCCAGCAGGGGGACAGGCCACGGCTACACCTTC.

Details on this clone: Other DNA sequences in this specimen translate into the identical CDR3. This chain connects TRBV5-1 to TRBJ2-6; D is ambiguous. Trimming left V 0 bases short and J 2 bases short, with 6 bases between. The germline CDR1 and CDR2 sequences are SGHRS and YFSETQ. This CDR3 has 15 amino acids. CDR3 nucleotide sequence: TGCGCCAGCAGCTTGGCGGGCGCTGGGGCCAACGTCCTGACTTTC. Its translation: CASSLAGAGANVLTF.

This chain connects TRBV29-1 to TRBJ1-1, with 8 bases lining up with TRBD1. The V and J ends lost 6 bases and 4 bases, in that order; junction bases with no gene match: 7. From germline, CDR1 is SQVTM and CDR2 ANQGSEA. The CDR3 has 13 residues. The CDR3 here is CSVGNRGGTEAFF. Here the CDR3 DNA reads TGCAGCGTGGGGAACAGGGGGGGCACTGAAGCTTTCTTT.

This clone came up a few times. The gene calls are TRBV9 and TRBJ1-5, with 8 bases aligning to TRBD1. The CDR3 loop spans 14 amino acids. The germline V gene encodes CDR1 SGDLS and CDR2 YYNGEE. The J segment lost 4 bases and the V segment lost 4 bases, leaving 4 bases of the junction unmatched. The CDR3 region is CASSQTGANQPQHF. In DNA, the CDR3 is TGTGCCAGCAGCCAGACAGGGGCGAATCAGCCCCAGCATTTT.

The chain uses TRBV6-4 and TRBJ2-1; tentative D call: TRBD2 (5 bases). The V gene lost 3 bases and the J gene lost 0 bases, with 6 bases spanning the gap. The V gene's germline CDR1 is MRHNA and CDR2 SNTAGT. The CDR3 has 14 amino acids. The CDR3: CASSEGSSYNEQFF. CDR3 nucleotides: TGTGCCAGCAGTGAGGGGAGCTCCTACAATGAGCAGTTCTTC.

A word on this clone: This specimen includes other DNA sequences encoding the same CDR3. The chain is built from TRBV2 and TRBJ2-4; D call uncertain. The V and J ends lost 7 bases and 0 bases respectively, with 10 bases between them. CDR1 and CDR2 (germline): SNHLY, FYNNEI. The CDR3 runs 14 residues. The CDR3: CASIREIAKNIQYF. The CDR3 coding sequence is TGTGCCAGCATTCGTGAGATAGCCAAAAACATTCAGTACTTC.

This clone has just one count. The chain links TRBV5-4 to TRBJ1-4; D perhaps matches TRBD1 (6 bases). The V gene's germline CDR1 is SGHNT and CDR2 YYREEE (reference sequence). Trimming cost V 4 bases and J 7 bases, with 14 bases left between them. The CDR3 totals 14 residues. CDR3 in DNA: TGTGCCAGCAGCACACCAGGGGACTCTGAAAAACTGTTTTTT. Residues: CASSTPGDSEKLFF. The complete variable domain, with remaining parts taken from reference TRBV5-4 and TRBJ1-4, reads ETGVTQSPTHLIKTRGQQVTLRCSSQSGHNTVSWYQQALGQGPQFIFQYYREEENGRGNFPPRFSGLQFPNYSSELNVNALELDDSALYLCASSTPGDSEKLFFGSGTQLSVL.

Regarding this clone: The sample holds other DNA sequences that translate to the same CDR3. V is TRBV11-2 and J is TRBJ2-2; weak D call: TRBD1 (6 bases). V dropped 5 bases and J dropped 4 bases, with 14 bases sitting between them. The CDR3 consists of 15 residues. Germline CDR1 reads SGHAT; CDR2 reads FQNNGV. This CDR3 is CASSLTGGGTGELFF. CDR3 nucleotide sequence: TGTGCCAGCAGCCTGACAGGAGGAGGCACCGGGGAGCTGTTTTTT.

CDR3 loop: CASSPQGPGLGYTF. The DNA of the CDR3 is TGTGCCAGCAGCCCCCAAGGGCCAGGGCTAGGCTACACCTTC. The gene calls are TRBV7-2 and TRBJ1-2; D is perhaps TRBD1 (5 bases). The V gene's germline CDR1 is SGHTA and CDR2 FQGNSA. V lost 5 bases to trimming and J lost 8 bases, with 18 bases between them. The CDR3 is 14 residues long.

The chain links TRBV5-1 to TRBJ2-3; tentative D call: TRBD1 (5 bases). The V gene lost 1 base and the J gene lost 3 bases, with 9 bases spanning the gap. There are 14 residues in the CDR3. CDR1 SGHRS and CDR2 YFSETQ come from the germline V gene. This CDR3 reads CASSLIRATDTQYF. The CDR3 nucleotides are TGCGCCAGCAGCTTGATCAGGGCGACAGATACGCAGTATTTT.

Comments on this clone: Other nucleotide sequences in the sample specify the same CDR3. The genes are TRBV30 and TRBJ2-5; D gene ambiguous. The CDR3 spans 11 residues. V lost 1 base, J lost 3 bases, and 3 bases lay in between. Germline CDR1 reads GTSNPN; CDR2 reads SVGIG (reference sequence). CDR3 bases: TGTGCCTGGAGTGCCGAAGAGACCCAGTACTTC. This encodes CAWSAEETQYF.

The chain joins TRBV9 to TRBJ2-1; 10 bases match TRBD2. CDR1 is SGDLS, CDR2 YYNGEE, per germline. This CDR3 is 15 amino acids long. J lost 5 bases, V lost 2 bases, and 4 bases had no gene match. The DNA for the CDR3 is TGTGCCAGCAGCGTCTCTAGCGGGAGTAACAATGAGCAGTTCTTC. It translates to CASSVSSGSNNEQFF. Full variable domain (remainder filled in from reference TRBV9 and TRBJ2-1): DSGVTQTPKHLITATGQRVTLRCSPRSGDLSVYWYQQSLDQGLQFLIQYYNGEERAKGNILERFSAQQFPDLHSELNLSSLELGDSALYFCASSVSSGSNNEQFFGPGTRLTVL.

V usage is TRBV11-2 and J usage is TRBJ2-5; 15 bases are shared with TRBD2. The length of the CDR3 is 17 residues. Germline CDR1 SGHAT, CDR2 FQNNGV. The J segment lost 5 bases and the V segment lost 3 bases, leaving 7 bases of the junction unmatched. CDR3 coding DNA: TGTGCCAGCAGCTTCGGACTAGCGGGAGGGCCTAGCGAGACCCAGTACTTC. Its translation is CASSFGLAGGPSETQYF.

The chain carries TRBV6-6 and TRBJ1-1; D is unclear. The CDR3 runs 12 residues. Germline CDR1 and CDR2: MNHNY and SVGAGI (reference sequence). V shed 2 bases and J shed 8 bases, with 9 bases lying between them. CDR3 protein: CASSYVTREAFF. The DNA for the CDR3 is TGTGCCAGCAGTTACGTAACTCGGGAAGCTTTCTTT.